These T cell receptor beta chains were read from a single sample in a study of blood T cell repertoires in COVID-19. The method was immunoSEQ multiplex PCR; TCRdb's version includes in-frame clones alone and lacks a portion of them. Among about 100,000 clones, about nine tenths were seen once, and the ten largest hold roughly 5%. Sequences were obtained from peripheral blood. The receptor source for this set is a man aged 50 to 60 with acute or convalescent COVID-19. The conserved cysteine and the conserved F or W are not part of the CDR3 here. The order of the fields is V gene, CDR3 protein.

v_gene: TRBV11-2; CDR3aa: ASSPGTGSDEQY
v_gene: TRBV24-1; CDR3aa: ATSDELWAPQY
v_gene: TRBV7-2; CDR3aa: ASSWDFHSGTQY
v_gene: TRBV4-1; CDR3aa: ASSQGFLGAGFEQY
v_gene: TRBV10-3; CDR3aa: AIRGGWNTEAF
v_gene: TRBV5-4; CDR3aa: ASSLLANTEAF
v_gene: TRBV30; CDR3aa: AWEDGTGVLSNSPLH
v_gene: TRBV11-3; CDR3aa: ASSPGQANTEAF
v_gene: TRBV5-1; CDR3aa: ASGTGGFTDTQY
v_gene: TRBV7-6; CDR3aa: ASSFSHEQF
v_gene: TRBV19; CDR3aa: ASSIYGLAGGSNEQF
v_gene: TRBV27; CDR3aa: ASSFESGTGGSPLH
v_gene: TRBV4-1; CDR3aa: ASSQVPGTESYNEQF
v_gene: TRBV24-1; CDR3aa: ATSALGQGGETQY
v_gene: TRBV7-9; CDR3aa: ASSSGLAGGYEQY
v_gene: TRBV5-1; CDR3aa: ASSSGQDLRGYT
v_gene: TRBV10-3; CDR3aa: AISGPGQGAYEQY
v_gene: TRBV15; CDR3aa: ATSREPTGLGEQF
v_gene: TRBV5-1; CDR3aa: ASIHGDRLWVEQY
v_gene: TRBV9; CDR3aa: ASSRRDPRFGTEAF
v_gene: TRBV6-5; CDR3aa: ASSYESDRARYT
v_gene: TRBV5-5; CDR3aa: ASSLGGRDTDTQY